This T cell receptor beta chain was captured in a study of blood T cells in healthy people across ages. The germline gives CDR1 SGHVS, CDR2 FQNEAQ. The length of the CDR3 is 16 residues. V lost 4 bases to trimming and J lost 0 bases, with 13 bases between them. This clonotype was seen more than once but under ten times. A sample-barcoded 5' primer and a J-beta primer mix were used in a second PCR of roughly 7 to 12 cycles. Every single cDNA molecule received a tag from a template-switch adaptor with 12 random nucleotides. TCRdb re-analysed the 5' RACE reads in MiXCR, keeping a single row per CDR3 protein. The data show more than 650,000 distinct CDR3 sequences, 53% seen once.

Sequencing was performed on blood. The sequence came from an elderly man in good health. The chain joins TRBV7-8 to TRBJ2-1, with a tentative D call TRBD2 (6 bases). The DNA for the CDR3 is TGTGCCAGCAGCTCCTCTACCGGGAGCTCCTACAATGAGCAGTTCTTC. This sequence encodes CASSSSTGSSYNEQFF.